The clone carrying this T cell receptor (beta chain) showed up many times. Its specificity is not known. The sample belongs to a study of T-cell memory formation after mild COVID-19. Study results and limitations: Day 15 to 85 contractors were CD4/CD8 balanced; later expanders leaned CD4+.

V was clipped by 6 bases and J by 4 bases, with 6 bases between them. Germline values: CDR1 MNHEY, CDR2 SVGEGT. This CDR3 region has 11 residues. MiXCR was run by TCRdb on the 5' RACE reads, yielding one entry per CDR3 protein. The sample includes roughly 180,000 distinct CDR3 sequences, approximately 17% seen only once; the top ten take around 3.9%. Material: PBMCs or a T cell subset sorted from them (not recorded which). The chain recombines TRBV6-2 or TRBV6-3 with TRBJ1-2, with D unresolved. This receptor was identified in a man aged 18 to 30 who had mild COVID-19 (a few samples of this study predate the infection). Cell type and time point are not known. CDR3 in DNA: TGTGCCAGCAGGACCGGCTATGGCTACACCTTC. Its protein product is CASRTGYGYTF.